This TCR beta chain was sequenced during a study of cytomegalovirus exposure and HLA in healthy donors. General study results and limits: Most TCR sequences showed up rarely, but some public TCRs showed up in many donors. In a later analysis, at a false discovery rate of 0.05, roughly 16,000 TCR beta sequences matched HLA alleles. An Asian-associated ancestry cluster reportedly showed fewer N-insertions than the approximately 660-donor mean in a later analysis.

Worth noting for this clone: The antigen remains unidentified.

The CDR3 totals 16 residues. The V segment lost 5 bases and the J segment 2 bases; nucleotides outside the gene matches: 5. Germline assignment: CDR1 SNHLY and CDR2 FYNNEI. 60 Vbeta and 13 Jbeta primers were used in PCR. Some clones are missing from TCRdb's copy, which holds only in-frame ones; the method was immunoSEQ multiplex PCR. Of about 160,000 clones in the sample, around 72% were seen once. The source is a female donor in good health and CMV-seronegative. The chain combines TRBV2 with TRBJ2-3; 12 positions agree with TRBD2. What was sequenced was PBMCs. CDR3 in amino acids: CASSPRLAGVTDTQYF. CDR3 in DNA: TGTGCCAGCAGTCCCAGACTAGCGGGGGTCACAGATACGCAGTATTTT.